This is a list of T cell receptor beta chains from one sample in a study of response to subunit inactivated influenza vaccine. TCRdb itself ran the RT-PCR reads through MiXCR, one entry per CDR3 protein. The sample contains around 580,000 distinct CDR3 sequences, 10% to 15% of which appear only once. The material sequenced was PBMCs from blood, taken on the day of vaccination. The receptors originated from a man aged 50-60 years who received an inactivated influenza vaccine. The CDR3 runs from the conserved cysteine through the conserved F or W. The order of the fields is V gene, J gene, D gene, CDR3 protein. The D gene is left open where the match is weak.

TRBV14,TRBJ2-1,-,CASSQAGAHEQFF
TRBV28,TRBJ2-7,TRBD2,CASSPGLLASQYF
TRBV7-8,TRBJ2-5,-,CASSLGGTGETQYF
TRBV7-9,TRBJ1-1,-,CASSLVGLTEAFF
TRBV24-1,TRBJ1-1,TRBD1,CATRDAGGANTEAFF
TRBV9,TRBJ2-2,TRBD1,CASDRDTGELFF
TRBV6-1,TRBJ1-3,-,CASNTAFRGNSGNTIYF
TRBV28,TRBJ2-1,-,CASSFNQGSSSITYNEQFF
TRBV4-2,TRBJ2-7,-,CASSQVSGESYEQYF
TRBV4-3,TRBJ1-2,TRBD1,CASRDRGGNYGYTF
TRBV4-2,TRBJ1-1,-,CASSQVLAGNTEAFF
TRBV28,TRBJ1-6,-,CASINSGNSPLHF
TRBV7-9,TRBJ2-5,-,CASSLRVVNRQETQYF
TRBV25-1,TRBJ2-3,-,CASRPSGTDTQYF
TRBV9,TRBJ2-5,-,CASSATEEGTQYF
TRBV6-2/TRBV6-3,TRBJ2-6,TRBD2,CASSPESYGLAGAGGANVLTF
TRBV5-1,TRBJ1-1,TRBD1,CASSFGTGFEAFF
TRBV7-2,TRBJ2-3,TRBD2,CASSLTQRGTQYF
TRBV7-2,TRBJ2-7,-,CASSLAMASGGGQYF
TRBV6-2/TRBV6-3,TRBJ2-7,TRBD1,CATGQGAYEQYF
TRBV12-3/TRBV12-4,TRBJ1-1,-,CASSRNGFMNTEAFF
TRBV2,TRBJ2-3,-,CASSGTLDTQYF
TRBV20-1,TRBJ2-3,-,CSAKLPTDTQYF
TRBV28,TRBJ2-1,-,CASSFSTREYDEQFF
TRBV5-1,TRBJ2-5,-,CASSPTDRPRETQYF
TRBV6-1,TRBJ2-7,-,CASRPGAGSLQYF
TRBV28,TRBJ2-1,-,CASTQPSGTYLYNEQFF
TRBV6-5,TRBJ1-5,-,CASSYSYGGDQPQHF
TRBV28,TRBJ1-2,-,CASTSGDGGYTF
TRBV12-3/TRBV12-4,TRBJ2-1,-,CASSLKGRYNEQFF
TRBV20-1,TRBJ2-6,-,CSALTGANVLTF
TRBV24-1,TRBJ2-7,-,CATSGGPDSFYEQYF
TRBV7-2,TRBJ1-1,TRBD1,CASSLAGQGNTEAFF
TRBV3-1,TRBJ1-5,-,CASSQGIYSNQPQHF
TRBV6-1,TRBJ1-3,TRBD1,CASSVRQGSGNTIYF
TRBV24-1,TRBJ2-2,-,CATSGPGRTGELFF
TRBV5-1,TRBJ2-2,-,CASSFSGFRPGELFF
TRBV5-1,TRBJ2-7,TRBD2,CASSSGGSDEQYF
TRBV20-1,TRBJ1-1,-,CSASNRGLGTEAFF
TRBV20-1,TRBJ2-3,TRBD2,CSAMGLAEPDTQYF
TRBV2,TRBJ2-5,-,CASSPRVIQETQYF
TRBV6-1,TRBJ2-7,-,CASSRWDGTYEQYF
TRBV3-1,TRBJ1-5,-,CASSQGTPNQPQHF
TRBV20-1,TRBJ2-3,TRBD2,CSASRAGRSTDTQYF
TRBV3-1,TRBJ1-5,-,CASSQWTDQPQHF
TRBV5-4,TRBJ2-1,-,CASSLDILRAEQFF
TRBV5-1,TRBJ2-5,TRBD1,CASSRVGTGQETQYF
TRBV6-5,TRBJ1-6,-,CASSSSGGFGSYNSPLHF
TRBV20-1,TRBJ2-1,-,CSAPLGTYPYNEQFF
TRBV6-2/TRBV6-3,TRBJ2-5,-,CASSSQSLAPQYF
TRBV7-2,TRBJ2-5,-,CASSLVRGFQETQYF
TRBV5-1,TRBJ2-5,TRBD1,CASSLDRGWETQYF
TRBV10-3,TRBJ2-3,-,CAISEGGRYTDTQYF